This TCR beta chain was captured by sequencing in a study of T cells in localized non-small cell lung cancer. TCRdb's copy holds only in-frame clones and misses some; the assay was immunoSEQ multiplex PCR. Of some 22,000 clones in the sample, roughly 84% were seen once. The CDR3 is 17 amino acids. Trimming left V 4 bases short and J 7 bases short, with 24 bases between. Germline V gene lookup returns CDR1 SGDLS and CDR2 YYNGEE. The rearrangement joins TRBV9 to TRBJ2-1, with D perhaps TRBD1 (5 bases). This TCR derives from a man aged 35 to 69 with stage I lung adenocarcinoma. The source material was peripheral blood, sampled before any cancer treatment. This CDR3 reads CASSPTSRQTQSNEQFF. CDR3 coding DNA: TGTGCCAGCAGCCCCACTTCACGACAGACCCAGAGTAATGAGCAGTTCTTC. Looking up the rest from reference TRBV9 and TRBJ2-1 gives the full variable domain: DSGVTQTPKHLITATGQRVTLRCSPRSGDLSVYWYQQSLDQGLQFLIQYYNGEERAKGNILERFSAQQFPDLHSELNLSSLELGDSALYFCASSPTSRQTQSNEQFFGPGTRLTVL.